These 21 T cell receptor beta chains originate from one sample sequenced in a study of blood T cell repertoires in COVID-19. Data came from immunoSEQ multiplex PCR; TCRdb stores just in-frame clones and leaves some out. The sample carries roughly 220,000 clones, roughly 90% recorded once. Sequencing was performed on PBMCs or T cells enriched from blood (not recorded which). Source of these receptors: a woman younger than 45 who had recovered from COVID-19.

This clone has only one observation. CDR3 sequence (DNA): TGTGCCAGCAGTCCATCGACAGGGGAAACCTCCTATGGCTACACCTTC. As protein: CASSPSTGETSYGYTF. The rearrangement joins TRBV27 to TRBJ1-2; TRBD1 matches at 8 bases. Germline V gene sequence: CDR1 MNHEY, CDR2 SMNVEV (reference sequence). V dropped 5 bases and J dropped 4; count of bases not matched to a gene: 12. The CDR3 runs to 16 residues.

The chain combines TRBV7-2 with TRBJ1-2; no clear D gene. This CDR3 region has 14 residues. V was pared by 0 bases and J by 3 bases, with 8 bases between. Germline loops: CDR1 SGHTA, CDR2 FQGNSA. CDR3 DNA: TGTGCCAGCAGCTTAGCCGGTCAGGACTATGGCTACACCTTC. Translating it yields CASSLAGQDYGYTF.

The rearrangement joins TRBV7-9 to TRBJ2-4; 12 bases line up with TRBD2. CDR3 size: 16 residues. Germline trimming cut 5 bases from V and 1 base from J; bases unmatched to any gene: 3. Germline CDR1 and CDR2: SEHNR and FQNEAQ (reference sequence). The CDR3 DNA follows: TGTGCCAGCAGCCCTACTAGCGGGGGGGCCAAAAACATTCAGTACTTC. Encoded protein: CASSPTSGGAKNIQYF.

The chain employs TRBV4-3 and TRBJ2-3; 16 bases are a match to TRBD2. CDR1 LGHNA and CDR2 YSLEER come from the germline V gene. V was clipped by 2 bases and J by 1 base; unmatched bases: 12. The CDR3 extends over 21 amino acids. The CDR3 nucleotides read TGCGCCAGCAGCCAACCAGGAGGGACTAGCGGGGGGGTACGTCGCACAGATACGCAGTATTTT. This sequence encodes CASSQPGGTSGGVRRTDTQYF.

The chain links TRBV10-3 to TRBJ1-2, with D perhaps TRBD1 (5 bases). The germline V and J ends were trimmed by 2 bases and 3 bases, with 7 bases remaining between them. Germline lookup yields CDR1 ENHRY and CDR2 SYGVKD. The CDR3 runs 13 residues. The CDR3 loop reads CAISEGGDYGYTF. CDR3 coding DNA: TGTGCCATCAGTGAGGGGGGGGACTATGGCTACACCTTC.

The rearrangement uses TRBV2 and TRBJ1-1; a possible D gene is TRBD1 (6 bases). Germline CDR1 SNHLY, CDR2 FYNNEI. This CDR3 is built from 13 residues. Trimming shortened V by 7 bases and J by 3 bases, and 12 bases separated the two germline ends. CDR3 in amino acids: CASTPDRDTEAFF. The CDR3 bases are TGTGCCAGCACCCCGGACAGAGACACTGAAGCTTTCTTT.

The chain is built from TRBV10-3 and TRBJ1-5; 10 bases align to TRBD1. Germline-derived CDR1 and CDR2 are ENHRY and SYGVKD. V shed 4 bases, J shed 7 bases, and the junction held 4 bases outside the gene matches. The CDR3 has 14 residues. CDR3 protein: CAISGGTGEQPQHF. CDR3 sequence (DNA): TGTGCCATCAGTGGTGGGACAGGGGAACAGCCCCAGCATTTT.

The V gene is TRBV29-1, the J gene TRBJ2-7, with D possibly TRBD1 on 5 matching bases. The CDR3 is made up of 12 amino acids. Trimming cost V 6 bases and J 3 bases, with 12 bases left between them. The germline gives CDR1 SQVTM, CDR2 ANQGSEA. CDR3 nucleotide sequence: TGCAGCGTGGCACAGGACGTCTACGAGCAGTACTTC. Residues: CSVAQDVYEQYF.

The chain carries TRBV5-8 and TRBJ1-6, with a weak D call TRBD1 (5 bases). Trimming pared 0 bases from V and 10 bases from J, leaving 14 bases between. CDR3 length equals 15 residues. CDR1 and CDR2 from the germline V gene are SGHTS and YDEGEE. CDR3 loop: CASSLGGALGSPLHF. The DNA of the CDR3 is TGTGCCAGCAGCTTGGGTGGGGCTTTGGGATCACCCCTCCACTTT.

In the case of this clone: In the same sample, other DNA sequences code for this CDR3. The chain couples TRBV9 to TRBJ1-3; D may be TRBD1 (5 bases). Trimming stripped 0 bases from V and 0 bases from J, with 7 bases between. This CDR3 region has 15 residues. Germline CDR1 reads SGDLS; CDR2 reads YYNGEE. The CDR3 DNA sequence: TGTGCCAGCAGCGTAGGGACAAGCTCTGGAAACACCATATATTTT. It codes for CASSVGTSSGNTIYF. Filled out from reference TRBV9 and TRBJ1-3, the complete variable domain reads DSGVTQTPKHLITATGQRVTLRCSPRSGDLSVYWYQQSLDQGLQFLIQYYNGEERAKGNILERFSAQQFPDLHSELNLSSLELGDSALYFCASSVGTSSGNTIYFGEGSWLTVV.

The V gene is TRBV6-5, the J gene TRBJ2-1, with 10 bases fitting TRBD1. Germline CDR1 MNHEY, CDR2 SVGAGI. The V gene end was trimmed by 6 bases and the J gene end by 9 bases; junction bases not matched to a gene: 2. The length of the CDR3 is 12 residues. In DNA, the CDR3 is TGTGCCAGCAGGACAGGGGGCTTTGAGCAGTTCTTC. This sequence encodes CASRTGGFEQFF.

J is TRBJ1-3 and V is TRBV28; D is possibly TRBD1 (5 bases). Germline lookup yields CDR1 MDHEN and CDR2 SYDVKM. This CDR3 comprises 17 residues. V lost 4 bases and J lost 0, with 16 bases in between. This CDR3 is CASSSRQTELSGNTIYF. CDR3 bases: TGTGCCAGCAGTTCCCGACAGACAGAACTCTCTGGAAACACCATATATTTT.

The chain links TRBV2 to TRBJ2-1, with 11 positions matching TRBD2. The V gene's germline CDR1 is SNHLY and CDR2 FYNNEI. Losses at the gene ends were 5 bases for V and 8 bases for J; bases not matched to a gene: 11. The CDR3 is 16 amino acids. The CDR3 coding sequence is TGTGCCAGCAGTTGGGGGACTAGCGGTTCTCGGGATGAGCAGTTCTTC. It is translated as CASSWGTSGSRDEQFF.

This clone was detected a few times. V and J are TRBV5-5 and TRBJ1-2; no reliable D call. The CDR3 loop spans 12 amino acids. CDR1 is SGHKS, CDR2 YYEKEE, per germline (reference sequence). Trimming pared 0 bases from V and 4 bases from J, leaving 4 bases between. DNA for the CDR3: TGTGCCAGCAGCTTGGCGTCCTATGGCTACACCTTC. Its protein product is CASSLASYGYTF.

The chain carries TRBV2 and TRBJ2-3; weak D call: TRBD2 (5 bases). V was cut by 9 bases and J by 5 bases, with 18 bases left in between. Germline CDR1 reads SNHLY; CDR2 reads FYNNEI. The CDR3 is made up of 14 amino acids. In nucleotides, the CDR3 is TGTGCCAGTGCACTAGGCCGTTTAGGAGATACGCAGTATTTT. The encoded protein is CASALGRLGDTQYF.

V is TRBV29-1 and J is TRBJ2-2; 8 bases line up with TRBD1. With V trimmed by 3 bases and J by 6 bases, 0 bases remained unmatched. CDR1 SQVTM and CDR2 ANQGSEA come from the germline V gene. CDR3 size: 12 residues. The CDR3 loop reads CSVEDRAGELFF. DNA for the CDR3: TGCAGCGTTGAGGACAGGGCCGGGGAGCTGTTTTTT.

J is TRBJ2-5 and V is TRBV6-5, with D possibly TRBD1 on 5 matching bases. The CDR3 length is 13 residues. Germline assignment: CDR1 MNHEY and CDR2 SVGAGI. Trimming pared 6 bases from V and 5 bases from J, leaving 13 bases between. CDR3 loop: CASRGQGWETQYF. The CDR3 DNA is TGTGCCAGCAGAGGGCAGGGTTGGGAGACCCAGTACTTC.

V usage is TRBV19 and J usage is TRBJ1-1; perhaps TRBD1 as D (6 bases). CDR1 is LNHDA and CDR2 is SQIVND in the germline V gene (reference sequence). The CDR3 runs to 14 residues. Trimming cost V 1 base and J 7 bases, with 13 bases left between them. The CDR3 nucleotides read TGTGCCAGTAGTATAGCCTGGGTGGACAGTGAAGCTTTCTTT. Translation gives CASSIAWVDSEAFF.

This chain uses TRBV6-5 with TRBJ1-1; 7 bases map to TRBD1. With 6 bases clipped from V and 6 bases from J, the junction kept 10 bases outside the gene matches. This CDR3 comprises 14 residues. Germline V gene data show CDR1 as MNHEY and CDR2 as SVGAGI. The CDR3 region has the DNA TGTGCCAGCAGCCTCGACAGGGAAAACCCTGAAGCTTTCTTT. Protein: CASSLDRENPEAFF.

CDR3 protein: CASSLQGPSSSGYTF. The DNA of the CDR3 is TGTGCCAGTAGTCTCCAGGGGCCATCTTCCTCTGGCTACACCTTC. The V and J genes are TRBV19 and TRBJ1-2, with D possibly being TRBD1 (6 bases). The CDR3 loop spans 15 amino acids. In germline, CDR1 is LNHDA, CDR2 SQIVND (reference sequence). V was pared by 5 bases and J by 7 bases, with 20 bases between.

The V call is TRBV6-5, the J call TRBJ1-1; the match to TRBD1 covers 7 bases. The CDR3 runs to 13 residues. V shed 6 bases, J shed 7 bases, and the junction held 8 bases outside the gene matches. The V gene's germline CDR1 is MNHEY and CDR2 SVGAGI. The CDR3 DNA sequence: TGTGCCAGCAGACGCAGCCGGGACAGTGAAGCTTTCTTT. Protein sequence: CASRRSRDSEAFF.